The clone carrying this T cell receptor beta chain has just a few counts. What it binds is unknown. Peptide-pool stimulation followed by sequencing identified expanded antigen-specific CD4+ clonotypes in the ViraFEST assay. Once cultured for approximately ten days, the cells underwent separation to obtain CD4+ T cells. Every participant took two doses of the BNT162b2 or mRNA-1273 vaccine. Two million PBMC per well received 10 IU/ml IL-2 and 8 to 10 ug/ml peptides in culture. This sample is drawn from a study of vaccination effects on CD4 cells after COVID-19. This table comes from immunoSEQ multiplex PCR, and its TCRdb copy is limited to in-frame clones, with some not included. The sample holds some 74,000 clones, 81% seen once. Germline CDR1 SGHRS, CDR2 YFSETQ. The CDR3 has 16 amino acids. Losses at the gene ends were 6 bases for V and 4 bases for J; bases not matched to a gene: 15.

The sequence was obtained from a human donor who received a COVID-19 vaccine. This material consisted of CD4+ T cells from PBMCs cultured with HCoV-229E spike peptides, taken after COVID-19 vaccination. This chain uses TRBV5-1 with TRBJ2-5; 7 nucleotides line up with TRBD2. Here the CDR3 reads CASNLGGGGRGETQYF. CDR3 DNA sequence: TGCGCCAGCAATCTCGGTGGGGGGGGAAGAGGAGAGACCCAGTACTTC.